These 27 T cell receptor beta chains were all obtained from the same sample, sequenced in a study of blood T cell repertoires in COVID-19 (TCRdb year 2020). Libraries came from the immunoSEQ multiplex PCR assay. In its TCRdb copy, this immuneACCESS table keeps in-frame sequences only and misses some clones. Where compared with another copy, unresolved V genes explain less than half of these, and the others have no known cause. This sample has roughly 210,000 clones in its table, and 80% to 90% of those were observed once. Roughly 7.2% of the sample is held by the ten biggest clonotypes. Sequencing was performed on PBMCs or T cells enriched from blood (not recorded which). The source of these receptors is a young man in a cohort exposed to, infected with or recovered from COVID-19 (not recorded which).

The chain uses TRBV28 and TRBJ1-6, with TRBD1 identical over 8 bases. With V trimmed by 2 bases and J by 9 bases, 3 bases remained unmatched. The CDR3 runs 14 residues. Per the germline V gene, CDR1 is MDHEN and CDR2 is SYDVKM. CDR3 amino acids: CASSLGQGRSPLHF. CDR3 bases: TGTGCCAGCAGTTTAGGACAGGGACGTTCACCCCTCCACTTT.

The V call is TRBV7-9, the J call TRBJ2-5, with D perhaps matching TRBD1 (6 bases). Between the trimmed V and J ends, which lost 5 bases and 2 bases, there was a span of 18 bases. The CDR3 extends over 16 amino acids. From germline, CDR1 is SEHNR and CDR2 FQNEAQ (reference sequence). The chain's CDR3 is CASSPRTENSQETQYF. The CDR3 DNA follows: TGTGCCAGCAGCCCGAGGACAGAGAATTCACAAGAGACCCAGTACTTC.

A single count supports this clone. This rearrangement joins TRBV7-6 to TRBJ2-2, with a weak D call TRBD1 (6 bases). CDR1 is SGHVS, CDR2 FNYEAQ, per germline. The CDR3 sequence is 17 residues long. V was trimmed by 4 bases and J by 3 bases, leaving 18 bases between them. The CDR3 protein is CASSSSAAGEDTGELFF. The CDR3 coding sequence is TGTGCCAGCAGCTCCTCCGCCGCAGGGGAAGACACCGGGGAGCTGTTTTTT.

This chain joins TRBV15 and TRBJ2-7; 11 nucleotides align to TRBD2. In germline, CDR1 is LNHNV, CDR2 YYDKDF (reference sequence). V was pared by 4 bases and J by 0 bases, with 11 bases of the junction left unmatched. The CDR3 totals 18 residues. The CDR3 DNA follows: TGTGCCACCAGCATAGCCCGGGTGGGACTAGCGGACTCCTACGAGCAGTACTTC. Amino acids: CATSIARVGLADSYEQYF.

The chain employs TRBV19 and TRBJ1-5, with TRBD1 matching over 12 bases. J gave up 5 bases and V 6 bases, and 11 bases lay outside the gene matches. This CDR3 has 17 residues. From germline, CDR1 is LNHDA and CDR2 SQIVND (reference sequence). In DNA, the CDR3 is TGTGCCAGTAGCCCCGGGACAGGGGGCAAGTTGGATCAGCCCCAGCATTTT. This codes for CASSPGTGGKLDQPQHF.

This chain joins TRBV9 and TRBJ2-2, with a possible D match to TRBD2 (7 bases). The V end lost 4 bases, the J end lost 6 bases, and 19 bases lay between the germline ends. This CDR3 has 16 amino acids. The V gene's germline CDR1 is SGDLS and CDR2 YYNGEE. CDR3 nucleotide sequence: TGTGCCAGCAGCCACAGGGTAGGAGGGGGGGCCGGGGAGCTGTTTTTT. It is translated as CASSHRVGGGAGELFF.

The rearrangement uses TRBV6-5 and TRBJ1-6; D is possibly TRBD1 (5 bases). This CDR3 comprises 13 residues. Trimming left V 6 bases short and J 7 bases short, with 10 bases between. The germline V gene encodes CDR1 MNHEY and CDR2 SVGAGI. CDR3 sequence: CASRGQVNSPLHF. CDR3 DNA sequence: TGTGCCAGCAGGGGGCAGGTGAATTCACCCCTCCACTTT.

The chain combines TRBV6-2 or TRBV6-3 with TRBJ2-5; D unresolved. Trimming cost V 0 bases and J 0 bases, with 11 bases left between them. Germline CDR1 reads MNHEY; CDR2 reads SVGEGT. This CDR3 contains 16 residues. DNA of the CDR3: TGTGCCAGCAGTTACTCGGCGGAGATATACCAAGAGACCCAGTACTTC. As protein: CASSYSAEIYQETQYF.

The V gene is TRBV15, the J gene TRBJ2-2; TRBD2 matches 16 bases. The CDR3 loop spans 19 amino acids. With V trimmed by 0 bases and J by 6 bases, 7 bases remained unmatched. The germline CDR1 and CDR2 sequences are LNHNV and YYDKDF (reference sequence). CDR3 DNA: TGTGCCACCAGCAGAGATAGAGGGACTAGCGGGAGGGCCGCCGGGGAGCTGTTTTTT. Protein: CATSRDRGTSGRAAGELFF.

The CDR3: CASSIQGAGNTIYF. The CDR3 DNA reads as TGTGCCAGCAGTATTCAGGGGGCTGGAAACACCATATATTTT. The V call is TRBV3-1 (or the pseudogene TRBV3-2), the J call TRBJ1-3; 7 nucleotides align to TRBD1. The germline gives CDR1 LGHDT, CDR2 YNNKEL (reference sequence). Germline trimming cut 6 bases from V and 2 bases from J; bases unmatched to any gene: 4. The CDR3 is 14 amino acids.

The rearrangement links TRBV5-1 to TRBJ2-5; 13 bases line up with TRBD2. The CDR3 contains 17 residues. In germline, CDR1 is SGHRS, CDR2 YFSETQ. V was clipped by 4 bases and J by 3 bases; unmatched bases: 9. The CDR3 DNA reads as TGCGCCAGCAGCCCGCCGGGACTAGCGGGAACAAAAGAGACCCAGTACTTC. Translating it yields CASSPPGLAGTKETQYF.

V is TRBV6-5 and J is TRBJ1-1; D may be TRBD1 (5 bases). Germline V gene lookup returns CDR1 MNHEY and CDR2 SVGAGI. Trimming took 1 base from V and 1 from J, leaving 7 bases between them. The CDR3 is 14 amino acids. CDR3 sequence (DNA): TGTGCCAGCAGTTACTTGACAGCGAACACTGAAGCTTTCTTT. Translated, it gives CASSYLTANTEAFF.

V usage is TRBV14 and J usage is TRBJ2-1; 9 bases agree with TRBD1. Germline V CDR1 and CDR2: SGHDN, FVKESK. The CDR3 runs to 17 residues. The J segment lost 5 bases and the V segment lost 6 bases, leaving 14 bases of the junction unmatched. The CDR3 loop reads CASSHHVGTGFHNEQFF. The CDR3 DNA reads TGTGCCAGCAGTCATCACGTCGGGACAGGGTTCCACAATGAGCAGTTCTTC.

This clone occurred once. The chain is built from TRBV6-5 and TRBJ2-5, with 9 positions matching TRBD1. The CDR3 length is 15 residues. V lost 6 bases, J lost 2 bases, and 7 bases stayed unmatched. Germline CDR1 reads MNHEY; CDR2 reads SVGAGI. The CDR3 spells CASRWTGVGQETQYF. The DNA for the CDR3 is TGTGCCAGCAGGTGGACAGGGGTAGGGCAAGAGACCCAGTACTTC.

The chain links TRBV7-9 to TRBJ2-3, with 7 bases lining up with TRBD1. The CDR3 spans 18 residues. CDR1 and CDR2 (germline): SEHNR, FQNEAQ (reference sequence). J gave up 3 bases and V 7 bases, and 19 bases lay outside the gene matches. The CDR3 loop reads CASILIGRGLYGTDTQYF. DNA for the CDR3: TGTGCCAGCATCCTTATCGGAAGGGGGCTGTACGGTACAGATACGCAGTATTTT.

CDR3 DNA: TGTGCCAGCAGCTCGACTAGCGGGAGTTCCTACGAGCAGTACTTC. Protein: CASSSTSGSSYEQYF. The rearrangement uses TRBV6-1 and TRBJ2-7; 12 bases are a match to TRBD2. In germline, CDR1 is MNHNS, CDR2 SASEGT. Losses at the gene ends were 6 bases for V and 1 base for J; bases not matched to a gene: 4. There are 15 residues in the CDR3.

The V gene is TRBV5-4, the J gene TRBJ1-2; 11 nucleotides line up with TRBD1. The length of the CDR3 is 15 residues. J was trimmed by 6 bases and V by 6 bases; bases with no gene match: 10. CDR1 and CDR2 (germline): SGHNT, YYREEE (reference sequence). Here the CDR3 DNA reads TGTGCCAGCACCCGGAGGTCGGGACAGGGGGATGGCTACACCTTC. The encoded protein is CASTRRSGQGDGYTF.

The V and J genes are TRBV28 and TRBJ1-5; D not certain. The CDR3 extends over 16 amino acids. Trimming cost V 0 bases and J 5 bases, with 14 bases left between them. In germline, CDR1 is MDHEN, CDR2 SYDVKM. CDR3 sequence: CASSLWSLILDQPQHF. CDR3 nucleotide sequence: TGTGCCAGCAGTTTATGGTCACTTATATTGGATCAGCCCCAGCATTTT.

The CDR3, as DNA: TGCAGTGCTACCGGCAGGACTGAAGCTTTCTTT. Its translation: CSATGRTEAFF. The rearrangement joins TRBV20-1 to TRBJ1-1, with D uncertain. CDR1 and CDR2 (germline): DFQATT, SNEGSKA (reference sequence). CDR3 length equals 11 residues. V lost 4 bases and J lost 5, with 8 bases in between.

With regard to this clone: Other DNA sequences in the same sample also yield this CDR3. The chain employs TRBV12-3 or TRBV12-4 and TRBJ1-4; no reliable D call. V was clipped by 2 bases and J by 7 bases, with 8 bases between them. The CDR3 sequence is 13 residues long. This CDR3 reads CASSLSGLEKLFF. The CDR3 DNA reads as TGTGCCAGCAGTTTATCAGGACTTGAAAAACTGTTTTTT.

A single count supports this clone. This chain links TRBV12-5 with TRBJ1-1; D uncertain. Trimming removed 6 bases from V and 3 bases from J, with 14 bases in between. The germline V gene encodes CDR1 LGHNT and CDR2 FRNRAP. The CDR3 runs to 14 residues. Written as DNA, the CDR3 is TGTGCTAGTGGACGAAACGAGGTGGACACTGAAGCTTTCTTT. Translating gives CASGRNEVDTEAFF.

This rearrangement joins TRBV6-5 to TRBJ2-7, with TRBD2 matching 8 bases. Germline CDR1 and CDR2: MNHEY and SVGAGI. V lost 3 bases to trimming and J lost 4 bases; unmatched junction nucleotides: 5. The CDR3 totals 14 residues. Written as DNA, the CDR3 is TGTGCCAGCAGTTATACTACGGGGGGGTACGAGCAGTACTTC. Translated: CASSYTTGGYEQYF.

This chain connects TRBV6-2 or TRBV6-3 to TRBJ2-7, with D tentatively TRBD1 (6 bases). Germline values: CDR1 MNHEY, CDR2 SVGEGT. This CDR3 has 19 amino acids. V gave up 4 bases and J gave up 3 bases, with 28 bases separating them. This CDR3 reads CASSSTGTSRTAPSYEQYF. The CDR3 DNA follows: TGTGCCAGCAGTTCGACTGGGACCTCTCGGACAGCGCCGAGCTACGAGCAGTACTTC.

The J gene is TRBJ1-6, the V gene TRBV28; 11 bases are shared with TRBD1. V trimming: 4 bases; J trimming: 10 bases; junction bases outside the gene matches: 9. Germline values: CDR1 MDHEN, CDR2 SYDVKM. This CDR3 is 16 amino acids long. CDR3 in DNA: TGTGCCAGCAGTTCACCGGGACAGGGGGGTCTATCACCCCTCCACTTT. Its protein product is CASSSPGQGGLSPLHF.

The V and J genes are TRBV7-8 and TRBJ2-5; D might be TRBD2 (6 bases). The V end was cut by 2 bases, the J end by 5 bases, with 15 bases between. This CDR3 comprises 15 residues. CDR1 is SGHVS, CDR2 FQNEAQ, per germline. The CDR3 sequence is CASSLNSLAGETQYF. CDR3 DNA: TGTGCCAGCAGCTTAAACTCTCTCGCGGGGGAGACCCAGTACTTC.

This rearrangement joins TRBV5-1 to TRBJ1-4; no clear D gene. Trimming cost V 4 bases and J 5 bases, with 12 bases left between them. Germline-derived CDR1 and CDR2 are SGHRS and YFSETQ. The length of the CDR3 is 14 residues. The DNA for the CDR3 is TGCGCCAGCAGCCCTACAGTGAAAAATGAAAAACTGTTTTTT. Amino acids: CASSPTVKNEKLFF.

The chain employs TRBV16 and TRBJ1-2; D is unclear. This CDR3 contains 12 residues. The ends were cut back, 0 bases at V and 7 bases at J, with 6 bases in the middle. The germline V gene has CDR1 KGHSY and CDR2 FQNENV. CDR3 in amino acids: CASSQSRAGYTF. The CDR3 nucleotides read TGTGCCAGCAGCCAATCGCGCGCTGGCTACACCTTC.